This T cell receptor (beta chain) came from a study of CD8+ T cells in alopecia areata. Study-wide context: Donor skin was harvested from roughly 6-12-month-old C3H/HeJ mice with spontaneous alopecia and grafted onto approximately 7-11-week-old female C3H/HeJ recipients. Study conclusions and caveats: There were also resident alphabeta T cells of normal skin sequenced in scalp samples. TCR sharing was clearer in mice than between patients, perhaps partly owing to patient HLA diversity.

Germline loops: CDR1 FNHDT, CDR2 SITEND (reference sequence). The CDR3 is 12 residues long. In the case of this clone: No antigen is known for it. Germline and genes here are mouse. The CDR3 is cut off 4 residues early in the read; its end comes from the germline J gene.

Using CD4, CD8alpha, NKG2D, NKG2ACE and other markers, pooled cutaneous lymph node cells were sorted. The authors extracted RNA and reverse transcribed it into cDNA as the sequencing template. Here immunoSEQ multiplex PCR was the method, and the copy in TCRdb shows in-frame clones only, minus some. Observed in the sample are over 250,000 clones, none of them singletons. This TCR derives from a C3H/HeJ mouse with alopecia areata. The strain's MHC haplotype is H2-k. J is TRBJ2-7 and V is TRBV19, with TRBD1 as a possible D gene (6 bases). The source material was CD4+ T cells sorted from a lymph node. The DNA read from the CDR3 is TGTGCCAGCAGTAGGGGGACATAT. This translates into CASSRGTY. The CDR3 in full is CASSRGTYEQYF.